The entry that follows covers one T cell receptor (beta chain) sequence. This receptor's antigen is unknown. Base qualities were left out, and no much larger clone turns up one base away. The record originates from a study of cytotoxic CD8 clonotypes in ibrutinib-treated CLL (dated by TCRdb to about 2021). Concerning the study at large: In this cohort, 15 patients were treatment-naive and roughly 10 were relapsed/refractory, while around 18 had unmutated IGHV. Response samples were taken after a median of around 13 months on treatment, ranging from roughly 6 to 36 months. Every sample from remission and from progressive disease was obtained while the patients were still on ibrutinib. Longitudinal samples were available for about 30% of the 86 trial participants. On average, each sample yielded around 250,000 productive templates and about 94,000 productive rearrangements. Cryopreserved peripheral blood mononuclear cells were collected at three points: before therapy, at response, and at either sustained remission or disease progression. Partial responses were observed in about 24 patients and complete responses in 2; after a median follow-up of around 68 months, remission was maintained in 14 patients and progression was observed in some twelve.

In light of the paper, this sample's time point label describes: 12 months on ibrutinib. Around 2 micrograms of genomic DNA were extracted from cryopreserved PBMCs for TCR beta library preparation. High-throughput TCR beta sequencing was performed on longitudinal blood samples from CLL patients receiving ibrutinib monotherapy. The patients took part in an open-label, single-center phase 2 trial of ibrutinib monotherapy. The CDR3 starts with the cysteine, ends with the phenylalanine, and has 12 residues. Of all the DNA, just the CDR3 is kept, 36 bases in frame from base 1. V is clipped by 7 bases and J by 1 base, and the sequence between their germline boundaries is 10 bases long. Sequences SQVTM (CDR1) and ANQGSEA (CDR2) are obtained from the germline V gene. A MiSeq instrument was used for deep resolution sequencing, which targeted depths ranging from 1 in 1 million up to 1 in 200,000 T cells, with coverage averaging 10x for each clonotype. The immunoSEQ hsTCRB Kit was used to generate TCR beta libraries. In the original analysis: ImmunoSEQ Data Assistant and ImmunoSEQ Analyzer were used for data analysis, and V, D and J genes were assigned according to IMGT definitions. Clonality, which ranges from 0 to 1, was calculated by subtracting the normalized Shannon entropy of productive rearrangement frequencies from one. Only overrepresented clonotypes making up at least 0.05% of the repertoire of each patient were included in the public clonotype analysis. Approximately 13 age-matched healthy donor repertoires from immuneACCESS served as clonality controls. The clones in this table, taken by TCRdb from immuneACCESS, are in-frame only. Not every clone is retained; where verified, under half of the shortfall comes from an unresolved V gene, and the cause of the rest is unknown. D and trimming come from the DNA, and the V and J calls and clone size come from that table. This sample is represented by almost 45,000 clones; approximately 74% of them were singletons. The ten largest make up about 13% of the sample.

Beyond this particular receptor, the publication reports: Public clonotypes were rare and either shrank or stayed stable during treatment, and the rise in clonality at ibrutinib response reflected expansion of private clonotypes. At baseline, clonality was higher than in age-matched healthy donors and showed a strong correlation with circulating CD8+ T-cell counts. Sustained-remission and progressing patients did not have matched sampling times, and lymph node repertoires were not examined. An increase in clonality was observed at ibrutinib response, with clonality remaining stable during sustained remission and falling back toward baseline at progression.

The receptor's source is a human donor with chronic lymphocytic leukemia. The sequencing used PBMCs, collected after 12 months of ibrutinib treatment. The chain uses TRBV29-1 and TRBJ1-1; a tentative D call is TRBD1 (5 bases match). Read as DNA, the sequence is TGCAGCGGCCGACAGACGAACACTGAAGCTTTCTTT. This encodes CSGRQTNTEAFF.